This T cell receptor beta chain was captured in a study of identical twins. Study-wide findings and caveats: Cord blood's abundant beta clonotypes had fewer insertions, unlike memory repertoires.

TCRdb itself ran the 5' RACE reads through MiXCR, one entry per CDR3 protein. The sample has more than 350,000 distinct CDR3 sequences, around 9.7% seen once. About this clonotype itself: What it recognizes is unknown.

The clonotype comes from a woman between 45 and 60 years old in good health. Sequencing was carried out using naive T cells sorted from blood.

This chain's CDR3 is CASSYFGLDTQYF. The CDR3 DNA is TGTGCCAGCAGTTACTTCGGTCTGGATACGCAGTATTTT. The J gene is TRBJ2-3, the V gene TRBV6-5; D unclear. The V gene's germline CDR1 is MNHEY and CDR2 SVGAGI. V lost 1 base and J 6 bases, leaving 8 bases between the germline ends. This CDR3 contains 13 residues.